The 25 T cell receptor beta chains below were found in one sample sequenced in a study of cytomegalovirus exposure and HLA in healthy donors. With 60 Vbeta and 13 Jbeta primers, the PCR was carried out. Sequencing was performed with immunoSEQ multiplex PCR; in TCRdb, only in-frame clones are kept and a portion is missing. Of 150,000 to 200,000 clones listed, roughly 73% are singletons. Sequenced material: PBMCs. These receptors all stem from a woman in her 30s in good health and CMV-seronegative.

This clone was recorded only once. CDR3 bases: TGTGCCAGCAGCTCCCAGACCGGGGAGCTGTTTTTT. Encoded protein: CASSSQTGELFF. The chain joins TRBV7-8 to TRBJ2-2, with unresolved D. Germline lookup yields CDR1 SGHVS and CDR2 FQNEAQ. The CDR3 runs to 12 residues. The V end was cut by 4 bases, the J end by 5 bases, with 5 bases between.

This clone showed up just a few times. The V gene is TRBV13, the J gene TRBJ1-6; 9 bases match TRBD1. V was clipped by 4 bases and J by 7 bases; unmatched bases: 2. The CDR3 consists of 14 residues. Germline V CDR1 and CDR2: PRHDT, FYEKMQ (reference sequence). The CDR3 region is CASSSGTGNSPLHF. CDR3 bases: TGTGCCAGCAGCTCGGGGACAGGGAATTCACCCCTCCACTTT.

Here the CDR3 DNA reads TGTGCCAGCAGTGAATTGGGCGGGGTAGGAAATGAAAAACTGTTTTTT. This codes for CASSELGGVGNEKLFF. V is TRBV6-1 and J is TRBJ1-4; D is ambiguous. V dropped 2 bases and J dropped 5 bases, with 15 bases sitting between them. The CDR3 spans 16 residues. Germline CDR1 reads MNHNS; CDR2 reads SASEGT.

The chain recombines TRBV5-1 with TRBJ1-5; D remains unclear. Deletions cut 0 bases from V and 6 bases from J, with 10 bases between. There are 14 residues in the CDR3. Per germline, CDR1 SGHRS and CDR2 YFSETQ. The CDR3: CASSLGGPGQPQHF. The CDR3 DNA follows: TGCGCCAGCAGCTTGGGCGGGCCGGGTCAGCCCCAGCATTTT.

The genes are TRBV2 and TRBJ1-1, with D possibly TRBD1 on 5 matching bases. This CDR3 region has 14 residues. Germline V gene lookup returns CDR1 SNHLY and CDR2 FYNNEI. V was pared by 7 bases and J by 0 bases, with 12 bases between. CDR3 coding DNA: TGTGCCAGCACCGAGGGGAGGTTGAACACTGAAGCTTTCTTT. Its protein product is CASTEGRLNTEAFF.

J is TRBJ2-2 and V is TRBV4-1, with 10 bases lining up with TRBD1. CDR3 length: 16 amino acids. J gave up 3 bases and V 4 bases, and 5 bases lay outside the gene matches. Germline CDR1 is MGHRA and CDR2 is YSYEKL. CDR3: CASSPQGQGYTGELFF. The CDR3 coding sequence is TGCGCCAGCAGCCCCCAGGGACAGGGGTACACCGGGGAGCTGTTTTTT.

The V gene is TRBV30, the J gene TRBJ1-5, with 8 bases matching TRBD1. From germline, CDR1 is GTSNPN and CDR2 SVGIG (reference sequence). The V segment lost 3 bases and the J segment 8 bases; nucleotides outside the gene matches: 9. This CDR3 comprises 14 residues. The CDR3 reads CAWSLSGGGEPQHF. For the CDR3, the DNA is TGTGCCTGGAGCCTCTCAGGGGGCGGGGAGCCCCAGCATTTT.

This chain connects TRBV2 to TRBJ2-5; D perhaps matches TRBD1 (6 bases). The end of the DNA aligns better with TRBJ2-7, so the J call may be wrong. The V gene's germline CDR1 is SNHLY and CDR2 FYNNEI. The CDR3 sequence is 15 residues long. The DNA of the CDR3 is TGTGCCAGCAGAGACCTATCCGGACAGAACTACGAGCAGTACTTC. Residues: CASRDLSGQNYEQYF.

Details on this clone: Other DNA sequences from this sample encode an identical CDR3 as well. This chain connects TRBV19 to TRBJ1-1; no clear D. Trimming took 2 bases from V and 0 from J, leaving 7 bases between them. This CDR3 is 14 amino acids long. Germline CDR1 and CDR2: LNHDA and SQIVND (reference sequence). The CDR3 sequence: CASSIRGLNTEAFF. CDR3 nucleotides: TGTGCCAGTAGTATACGCGGGTTGAACACTGAAGCTTTCTTT.

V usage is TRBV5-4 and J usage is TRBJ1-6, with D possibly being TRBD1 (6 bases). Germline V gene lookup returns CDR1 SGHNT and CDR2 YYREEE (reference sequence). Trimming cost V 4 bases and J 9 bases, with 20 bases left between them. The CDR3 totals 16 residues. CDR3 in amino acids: CASSENRRTEGSPLHF. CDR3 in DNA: TGTGCCAGCAGCGAAAATCGTCGGACAGAGGGTTCACCCCTCCACTTT.

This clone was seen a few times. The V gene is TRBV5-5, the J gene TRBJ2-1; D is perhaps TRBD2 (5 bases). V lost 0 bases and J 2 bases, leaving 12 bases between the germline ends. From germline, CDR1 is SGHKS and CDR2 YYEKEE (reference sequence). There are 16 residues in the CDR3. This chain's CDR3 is CASSLGWSGTYNEQFF. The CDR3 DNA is TGTGCCAGCAGCTTGGGTTGGAGCGGCACCTACAATGAGCAGTTCTTC.

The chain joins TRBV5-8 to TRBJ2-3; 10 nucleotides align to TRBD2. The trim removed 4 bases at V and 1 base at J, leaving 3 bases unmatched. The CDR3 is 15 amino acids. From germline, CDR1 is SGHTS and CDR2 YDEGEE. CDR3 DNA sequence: TGTGCCAGCAGCCCAGGACTAGCGGGCACAGATACGCAGTATTTT. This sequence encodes CASSPGLAGTDTQYF.

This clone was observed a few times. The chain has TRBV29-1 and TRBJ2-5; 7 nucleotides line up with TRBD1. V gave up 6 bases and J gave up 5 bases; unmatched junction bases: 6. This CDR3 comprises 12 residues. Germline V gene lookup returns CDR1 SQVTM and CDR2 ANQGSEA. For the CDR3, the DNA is TGCAGCGTCGCCGGGACAGCGGAGACCCAGTACTTC. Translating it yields CSVAGTAETQYF.

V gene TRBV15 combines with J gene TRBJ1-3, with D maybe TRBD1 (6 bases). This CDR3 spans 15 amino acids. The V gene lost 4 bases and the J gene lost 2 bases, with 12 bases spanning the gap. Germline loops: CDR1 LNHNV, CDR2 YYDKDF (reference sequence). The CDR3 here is CATSTQNRAGNTIYF. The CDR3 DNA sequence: TGTGCCACCAGCACCCAAAACAGGGCTGGAAACACCATATATTTT.

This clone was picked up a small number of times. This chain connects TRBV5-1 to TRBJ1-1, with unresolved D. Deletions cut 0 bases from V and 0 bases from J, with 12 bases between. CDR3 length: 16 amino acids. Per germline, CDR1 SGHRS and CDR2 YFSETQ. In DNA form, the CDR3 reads TGCGCCAGCAGCTTGGACAGAGGGATTATGAACACTGAAGCTTTCTTT. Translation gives CASSLDRGIMNTEAFF.

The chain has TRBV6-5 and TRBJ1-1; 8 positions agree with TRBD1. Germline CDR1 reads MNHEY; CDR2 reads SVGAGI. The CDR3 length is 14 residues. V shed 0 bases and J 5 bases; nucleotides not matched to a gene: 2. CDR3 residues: CASSYSRGRTEAFF. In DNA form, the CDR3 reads TGTGCCAGCAGTTACTCCAGGGGGCGTACTGAAGCTTTCTTT.

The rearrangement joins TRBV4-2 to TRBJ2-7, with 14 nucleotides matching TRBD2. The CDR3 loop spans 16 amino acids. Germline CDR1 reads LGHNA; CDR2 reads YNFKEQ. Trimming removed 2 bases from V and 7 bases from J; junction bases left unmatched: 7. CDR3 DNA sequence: TGTGCCAGCAGCCAAATCCGGACTAGCGGGGGGCTTGAGCAGTACTTC. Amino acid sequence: CASSQIRTSGGLEQYF.

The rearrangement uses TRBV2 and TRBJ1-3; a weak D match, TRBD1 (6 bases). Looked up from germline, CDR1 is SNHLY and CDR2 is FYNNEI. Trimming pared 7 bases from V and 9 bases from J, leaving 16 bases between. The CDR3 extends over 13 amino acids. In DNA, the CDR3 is TGTGCCAGCAACCCAACAGGGAAGGGCACCATATATTTT. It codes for CASNPTGKGTIYF.

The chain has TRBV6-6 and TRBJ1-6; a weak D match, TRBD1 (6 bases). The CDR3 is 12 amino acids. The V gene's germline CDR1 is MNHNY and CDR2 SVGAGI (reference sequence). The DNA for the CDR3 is TGTGCTTCCGGGACAAACGATTCACCCCTCCACTTT. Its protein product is CASGTNDSPLHF.

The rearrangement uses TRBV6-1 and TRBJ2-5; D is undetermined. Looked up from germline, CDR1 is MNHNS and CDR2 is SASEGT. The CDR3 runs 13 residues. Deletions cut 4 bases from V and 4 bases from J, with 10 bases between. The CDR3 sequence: CASSGAPTETQYF. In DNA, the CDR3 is TGTGCCAGCAGTGGGGCCCCGACAGAGACCCAGTACTTC.

The CDR3 region is CASSELVAGGSSYEQYF. CDR3 nucleotide sequence: TGTGCCAGCAGTGAACTCGTAGCGGGGGGGAGCTCCTACGAGCAGTACTTC. The V call is TRBV6-1, the J call TRBJ2-7; 11 bases map to TRBD2. The CDR3 has 17 residues. The trim removed 2 bases at V and 0 bases at J, leaving 6 bases unmatched. The germline V gene encodes CDR1 MNHNS and CDR2 SASEGT.

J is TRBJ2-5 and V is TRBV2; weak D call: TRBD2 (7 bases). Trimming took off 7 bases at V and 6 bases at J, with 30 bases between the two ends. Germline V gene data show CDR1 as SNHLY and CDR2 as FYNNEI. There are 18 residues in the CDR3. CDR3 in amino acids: CASMQGGGRTLGFKTQYF. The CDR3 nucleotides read TGTGCCAGCATGCAAGGGGGGGGGAGGACCCTCGGATTTAAGACCCAGTACTTC.

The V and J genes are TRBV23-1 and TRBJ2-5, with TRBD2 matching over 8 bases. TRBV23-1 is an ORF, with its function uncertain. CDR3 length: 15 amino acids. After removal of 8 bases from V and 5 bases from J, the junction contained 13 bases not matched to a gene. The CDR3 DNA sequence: TGCGCCAGCCGAAGTCGGGGGGGCCTGGTCGAGACCCAGTACTTC. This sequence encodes CASRSRGGLVETQYF.

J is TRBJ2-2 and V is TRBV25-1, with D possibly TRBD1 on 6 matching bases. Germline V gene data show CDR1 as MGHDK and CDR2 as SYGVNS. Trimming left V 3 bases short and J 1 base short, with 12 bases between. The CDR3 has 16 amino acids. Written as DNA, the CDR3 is TGTGCCAGCAGTGACAGGGGACGTCGGAACACCGGGGAGCTGTTTTTT. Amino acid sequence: CASSDRGRRNTGELFF.

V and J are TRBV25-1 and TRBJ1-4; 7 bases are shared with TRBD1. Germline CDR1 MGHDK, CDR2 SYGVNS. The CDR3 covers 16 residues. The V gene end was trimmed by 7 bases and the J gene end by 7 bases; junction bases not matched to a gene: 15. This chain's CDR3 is CASIKSGAGGGEKLFF. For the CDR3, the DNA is TGTGCCAGCATTAAATCAGGGGCAGGGGGAGGTGAAAAACTGTTTTTT. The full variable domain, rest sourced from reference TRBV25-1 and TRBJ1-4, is EADIYQTPRYLVIGTGKKITLECSQTMGHDKMYWYQQDPGMELHLIHYSYGVNSTEKGDLSSESTVSRIRTEHFPLTLESARPSHTSQYLCASIKSGAGGGEKLFFGSGTQLSVL.